The 12 T cell receptor beta chains listed next were all sequenced from one sample in a study of early T cells in non-severe SARS-CoV-2 infection. TCRdb recomputed calls from the 5' RACE reads with MiXCR, one row per CDR3 protein. This sample yields about 75,000 distinct CDR3 sequences, of which around 11% are seen a single time; around 12% belongs to the top ten. The sequencing here drew on whole blood, taken at baseline. All receptors derive from an adult who was a healthcare worker with PCR-confirmed SARS-CoV-2 infection or an uninfected control (not recorded which).

This chain uses TRBV7-3 with TRBJ1-2; 7 bases are shared with TRBD1. CDR3 size: 13 residues. V dropped 5 bases and J dropped 6; count of bases not matched to a gene: 6. CDR1 SGHTA and CDR2 FQGTGA come from the germline V gene. The CDR3 DNA follows: TGTGCCAGCAGCCTAGGGGGCGCGGATGGCTACACCTTC. Amino acids: CASSLGGADGYTF.

The chain links TRBV6-5 to TRBJ2-7; tentative D call: TRBD2 (6 bases). Trimming took off 8 bases at V and 2 bases at J, with 19 bases between the two ends. Germline-derived CDR1 and CDR2 are MNHEY and SVGAGI. CDR3 length: 15 residues. The DNA for the CDR3 is TGTGCCAGCCACAACGGAGGGCACAACCCCTACGAGCAGTACTTC. It is translated as CASHNGGHNPYEQYF.

This clonotype appeared a few times. The chain has TRBV14 and TRBJ1-2, with D perhaps TRBD1 (5 bases). V was clipped by 1 base and J by 6 bases, with 15 bases between them. The germline V gene encodes CDR1 SGHDN and CDR2 FVKESK. The CDR3 has 15 amino acids. CDR3 residues: CASSQVRGGVNGYTF. The CDR3 nucleotides are TGTGCCAGCAGCCAAGTGCGCGGGGGTGTGAATGGCTACACCTTC.

This clonotype was detected many times. The chain is built from TRBV4-1 and TRBJ1-1, with D uncertain. Germline V CDR1 and CDR2: MGHRA, YSYEKL. This CDR3 region has 14 residues. Trimming cost V 1 base and J 1 base, with 7 bases left between them. The CDR3 here is CASSQVEQNTEAFF. CDR3 coding DNA: TGCGCCAGCAGCCAAGTGGAGCAGAACACTGAAGCTTTCTTT.

The chain uses TRBV6-2 or TRBV6-3 and TRBJ2-7; 7 nucleotides match TRBD1. The CDR3 is 13 amino acids. Trimming removed 8 bases from V and 3 bases from J; junction bases left unmatched: 7. Germline V gene lookup returns CDR1 MNHEY and CDR2 SVGEGT. CDR3: CASRGQKLYEQYF. The CDR3 nucleotides are TGTGCCAGCCGGGGACAGAAACTCTACGAGCAGTACTTC.

This clonotype was recorded many times. The chain has TRBV20-1 and TRBJ2-3, with D perhaps assigned TRBD1 or TRBD2 (5 bases each). This CDR3 spans 15 amino acids. The V gene's germline CDR1 is DFQATT and CDR2 SNEGSKA (reference sequence). V was shortened by 5 bases and J by 5 bases, with 20 bases between the two germline ends. DNA of the CDR3: TGCAGTGCTTTGGGGGTTACCGGGACCAGAGATACGCAGTATTTT. Its protein is CSALGVTGTRDTQYF.

This clonotype has at least ten counts. The J gene is TRBJ1-6, the V gene TRBV20-1; TRBD1 matches at 9 bases. The V gene end was trimmed by 5 bases and the J gene end by 7 bases; junction bases not matched to a gene: 6. The germline CDR1 and CDR2 sequences are DFQATT and SNEGSKA (reference sequence). The CDR3 spans 14 residues. Here the CDR3 reads CSARRGQGNSPLHF. The CDR3 DNA reads as TGCAGTGCTCGCAGGGGACAGGGCAATTCACCCCTCCACTTT.

This clonotype was picked up many times. V gene TRBV2 combines with J gene TRBJ1-1; D is unresolved. V lost 2 bases to trimming and J lost 0 bases, with 13 bases between them. This CDR3 has 16 residues. Germline V lookup: CDR1 SNHLY, CDR2 FYNNEI. In DNA form, the CDR3 reads TGTGCCAGCAGTGAATTTCTCCCGAGCGTGAACACTGAAGCTTTCTTT. Translating gives CASSEFLPSVNTEAFF.

Comments on this clonotype: The conserved closing phenylalanine or tryptophan is absent in this CDR3, likely reflecting a read error. It is unclear where the CDR3 begins or ends on the DNA, so no DNA is shown, and the CDR3 is as TCRdb lists it. The J gene is TRBJ1-3, the V gene TRBV7-9; TRBD1 reflects the table's D call only, with no check against the DNA. Per germline, CDR1 SEHNR and CDR2 FQNEAQ (reference sequence). The CDR3 extends over 12 residues, inclusive of both ends. CDR3 residues: CASSFGTFPGAV.

At least ten counts were recorded for this clonotype. This rearrangement joins TRBV6-1 to TRBJ1-2, with 9 bases matching TRBD1. The junction had 7 bases not matched to a gene; V was cut back by 5 bases and J by 9 bases. The CDR3 length is 13 residues. Per germline, CDR1 MNHNS and CDR2 SASEGT. CDR3 sequence: CASSPGQGSSYTF. Here the CDR3 DNA reads TGTGCCAGCAGTCCAGGACAGGGGTCGAGCTACACCTTC.

This sequence joins TRBV28 and TRBJ1-5; TRBD1 is a possible D gene (6 bases). Germline values: CDR1 MDHEN, CDR2 SYDVKM. The V end was cut by 6 bases, the J end by 4 bases, with 16 bases between. CDR3 size: 15 residues. CDR3 region: CASSGRKGENQPQHF. The DNA for the CDR3 is TGTGCCAGCAGCGGCAGAAAGGGGGAAAATCAGCCCCAGCATTTT.

This clonotype was recorded many times. The genes are TRBV6-6 and TRBJ2-5; TRBD2 might be the D (6 bases). Trimming removed 10 bases at V and 5 bases at J, with 11 bases between. The CDR3 runs to 11 residues. The germline CDR1 and CDR2 sequences are MNHNY and SVGAGI (reference sequence). CDR3: CATRGGETQYF. The CDR3 region has the DNA TGTGCCACCCGAGGAGGGGAGACCCAGTACTTC.